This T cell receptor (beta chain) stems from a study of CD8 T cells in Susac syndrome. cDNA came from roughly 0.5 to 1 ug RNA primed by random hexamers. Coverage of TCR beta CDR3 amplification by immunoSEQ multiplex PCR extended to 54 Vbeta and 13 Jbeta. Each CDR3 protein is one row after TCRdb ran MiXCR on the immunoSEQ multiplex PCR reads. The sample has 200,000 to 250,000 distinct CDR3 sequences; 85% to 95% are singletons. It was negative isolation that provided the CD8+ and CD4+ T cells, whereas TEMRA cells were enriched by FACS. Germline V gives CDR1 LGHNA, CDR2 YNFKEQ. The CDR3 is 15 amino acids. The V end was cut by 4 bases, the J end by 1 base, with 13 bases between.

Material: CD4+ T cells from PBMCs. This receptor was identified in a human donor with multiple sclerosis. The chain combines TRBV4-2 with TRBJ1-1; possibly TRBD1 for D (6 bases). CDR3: CASSRSHRENTEAFF. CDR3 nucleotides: TGTGCCAGCAGCCGGAGCCACAGGGAGAACACTGAAGCTTTCTTT.